This entry is about one T cell receptor beta chain. Its antigen is unidentified. The treatment here: roughly 10-day PBMC culture with coronavirus spike peptide pools or control peptides (ViraFEST assay). The V segment lost 4 bases and the J segment 4 bases; nucleotides outside the gene matches: 7. This CDR3 is built from 15 residues. From germline, CDR1 is DFQATT and CDR2 SNEGSKA (reference sequence). This specimen comes from a study of vaccination and CD4 T cells after COVID-19. Study results and limitations: For SARS-CoV-2-reactive clonotypes, the median went from approximately 21 to 38, a nonsignificant increase.

The Oncomine TCR Beta short-read assay sequenced DNA from cultured CD4+ T cells. MiXCR, run by TCRdb on the PCR reads, gives a single entry per CDR3 protein. The sample lists over 10,000 distinct CDR3 sequences; 76% were seen once. This receptor was obtained from a human donor who had recovered from COVID-19. V usage is TRBV20-1 and J usage is TRBJ1-6; TRBD1 matches 7 bases. Sample: CD4+ T cells from blood, cultured in vitro. The CDR3 nucleotides are TGCAGTGCTACCGGCGGGACAGCTTATAATTCACCCCTCCACTTT. As protein: CSATGGTAYNSPLHF.